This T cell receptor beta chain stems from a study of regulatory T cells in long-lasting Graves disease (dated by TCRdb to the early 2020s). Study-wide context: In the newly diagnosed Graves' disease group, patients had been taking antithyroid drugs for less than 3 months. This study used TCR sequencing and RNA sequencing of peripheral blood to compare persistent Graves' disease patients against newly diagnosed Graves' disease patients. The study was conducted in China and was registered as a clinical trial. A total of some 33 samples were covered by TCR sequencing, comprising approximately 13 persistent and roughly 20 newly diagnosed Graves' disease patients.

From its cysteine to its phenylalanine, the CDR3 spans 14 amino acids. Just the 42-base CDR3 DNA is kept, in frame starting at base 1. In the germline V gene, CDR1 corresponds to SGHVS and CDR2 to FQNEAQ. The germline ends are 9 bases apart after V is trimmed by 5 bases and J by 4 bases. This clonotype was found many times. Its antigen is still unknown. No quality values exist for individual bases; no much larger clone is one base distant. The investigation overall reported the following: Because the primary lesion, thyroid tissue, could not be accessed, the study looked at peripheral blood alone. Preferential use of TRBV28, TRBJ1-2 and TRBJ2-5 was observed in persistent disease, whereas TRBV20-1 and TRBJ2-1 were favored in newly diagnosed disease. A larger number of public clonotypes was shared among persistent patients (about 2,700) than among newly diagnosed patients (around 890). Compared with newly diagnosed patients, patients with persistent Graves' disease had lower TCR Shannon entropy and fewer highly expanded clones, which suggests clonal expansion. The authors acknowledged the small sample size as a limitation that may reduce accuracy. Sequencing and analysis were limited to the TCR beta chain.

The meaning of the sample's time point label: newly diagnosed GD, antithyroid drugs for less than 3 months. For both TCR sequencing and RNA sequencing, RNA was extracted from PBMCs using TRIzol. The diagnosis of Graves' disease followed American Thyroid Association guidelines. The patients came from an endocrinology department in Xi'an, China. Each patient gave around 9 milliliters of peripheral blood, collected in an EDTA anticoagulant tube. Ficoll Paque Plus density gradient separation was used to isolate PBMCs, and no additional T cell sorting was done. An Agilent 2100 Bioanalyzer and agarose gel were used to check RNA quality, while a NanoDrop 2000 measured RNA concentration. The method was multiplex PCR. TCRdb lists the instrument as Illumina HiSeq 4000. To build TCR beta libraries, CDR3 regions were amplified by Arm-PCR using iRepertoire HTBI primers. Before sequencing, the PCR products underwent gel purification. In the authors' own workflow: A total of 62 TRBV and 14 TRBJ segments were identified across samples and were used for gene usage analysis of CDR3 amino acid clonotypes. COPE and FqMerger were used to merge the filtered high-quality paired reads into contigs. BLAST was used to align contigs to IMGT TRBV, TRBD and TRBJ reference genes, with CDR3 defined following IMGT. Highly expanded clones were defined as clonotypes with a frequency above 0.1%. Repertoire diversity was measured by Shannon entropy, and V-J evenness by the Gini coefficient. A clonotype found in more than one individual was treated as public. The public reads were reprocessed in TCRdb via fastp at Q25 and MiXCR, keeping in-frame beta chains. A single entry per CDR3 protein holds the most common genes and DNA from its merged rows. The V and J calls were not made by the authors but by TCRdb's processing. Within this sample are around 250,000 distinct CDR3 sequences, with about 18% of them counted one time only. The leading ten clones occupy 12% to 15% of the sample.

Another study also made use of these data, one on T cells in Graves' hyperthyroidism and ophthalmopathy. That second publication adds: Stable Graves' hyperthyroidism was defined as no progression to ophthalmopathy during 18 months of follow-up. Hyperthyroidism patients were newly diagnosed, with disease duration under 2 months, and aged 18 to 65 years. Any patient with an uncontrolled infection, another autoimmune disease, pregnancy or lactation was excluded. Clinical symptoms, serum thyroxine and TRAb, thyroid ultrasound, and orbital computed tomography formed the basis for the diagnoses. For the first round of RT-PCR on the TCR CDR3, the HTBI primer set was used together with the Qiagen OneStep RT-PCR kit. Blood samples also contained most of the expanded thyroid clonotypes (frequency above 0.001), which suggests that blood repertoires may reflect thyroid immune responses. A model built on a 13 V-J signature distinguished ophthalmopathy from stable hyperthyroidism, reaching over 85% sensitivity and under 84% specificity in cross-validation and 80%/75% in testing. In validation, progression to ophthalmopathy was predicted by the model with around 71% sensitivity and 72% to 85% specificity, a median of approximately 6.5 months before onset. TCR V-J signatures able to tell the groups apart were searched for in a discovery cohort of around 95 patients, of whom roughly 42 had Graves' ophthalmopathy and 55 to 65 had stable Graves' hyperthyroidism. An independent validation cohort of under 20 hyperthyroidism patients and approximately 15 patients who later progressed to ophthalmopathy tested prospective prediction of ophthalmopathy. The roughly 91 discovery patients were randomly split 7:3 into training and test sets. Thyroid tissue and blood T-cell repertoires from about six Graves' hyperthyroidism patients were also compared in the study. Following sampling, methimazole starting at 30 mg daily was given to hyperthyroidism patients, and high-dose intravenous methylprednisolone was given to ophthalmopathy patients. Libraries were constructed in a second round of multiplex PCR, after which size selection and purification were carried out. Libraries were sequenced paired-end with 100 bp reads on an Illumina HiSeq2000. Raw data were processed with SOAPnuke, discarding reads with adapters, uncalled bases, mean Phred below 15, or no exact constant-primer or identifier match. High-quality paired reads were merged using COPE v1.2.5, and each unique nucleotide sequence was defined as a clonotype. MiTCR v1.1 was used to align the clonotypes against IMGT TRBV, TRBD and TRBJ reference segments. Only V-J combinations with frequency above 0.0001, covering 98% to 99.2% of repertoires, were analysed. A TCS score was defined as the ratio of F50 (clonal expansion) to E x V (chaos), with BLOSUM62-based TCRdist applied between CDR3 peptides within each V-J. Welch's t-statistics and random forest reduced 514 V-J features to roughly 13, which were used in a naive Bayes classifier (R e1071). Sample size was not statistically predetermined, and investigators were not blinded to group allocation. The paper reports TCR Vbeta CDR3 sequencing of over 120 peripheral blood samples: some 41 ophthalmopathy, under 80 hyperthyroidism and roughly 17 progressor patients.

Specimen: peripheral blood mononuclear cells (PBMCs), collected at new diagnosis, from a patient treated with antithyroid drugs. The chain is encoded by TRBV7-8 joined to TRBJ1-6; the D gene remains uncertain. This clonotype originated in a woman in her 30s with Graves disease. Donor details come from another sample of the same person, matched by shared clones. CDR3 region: CASSDGGYNSPLHF. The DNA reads TGTGCCAGCAGCGACGGAGGGTATAATTCACCCCTCCACTTT.